A selection of T cell receptor beta chains follows, all from one sample in a study of radiation and T cells in renal cell carcinoma. Generated by immunoSEQ multiplex PCR, the TCRdb table keeps only in-frame clones and is missing some. This sample has 85,000 to 100,000 clones; 75% to 90% occur once, and the top ten carry approximately 8%. Material: blood, obtained from a patient whose treatment included radiotherapy and nephrectomy. Receptors originate from a man between 45 and 60 years old with renal cell carcinoma. Both conserved end residues are part of each CDR3. D genes are given only for firm matches. Expanded clones get a size class; other rows say once, few or many, or leave the size out.

cdr3_nt	cdr3_aa	clone_size	d_call	j_call	v_call
TGTGCCACAGAAAACAGGAGGTACGAGCAGTACTTC	CATENRRYEQYF	-	-	TRBJ2-7	TRBV25-1
TGCAGCGTGGGACAGGAGACCTCTGGAAACACCATATATTTT	CSVGQETSGNTIYF	-	TRBD1	TRBJ1-3	TRBV29-1
TGTGCCAGCAGTGATGGGGGTAACTATGGCTACACCTTC	CASSDGGNYGYTF	-	-	TRBJ1-2	TRBV2
TGTGCCAGCAAACCCGGGCTAGCGGGAGCTGTTGAGCAGTTCTTC	CASKPGLAGAVEQFF	-	TRBD2	TRBJ2-1	TRBV27
TGCGCCAGCAGGGGAGGGAGCCCCCACGAGCAGTACTTC	CASRGGSPHEQYF	-	TRBD2	TRBJ2-7	TRBV10-2
TGCGCCAGCAGCCAGGGGGGTAGGGGCAACTATGGCTACACCTTC	CASSQGGRGNYGYTF	few	-	TRBJ1-2	TRBV4-3
TGTGCCAGCAGCTTGACAGGGGAGTATGGCTACACCTTC	CASSLTGEYGYTF	-	TRBD1	TRBJ1-2	TRBV5-5
TGTGCCAGTAGTATCCAGGGGGGTGGGCAAGAGACCCAGTACTTC	CASSIQGGGQETQYF	-	-	TRBJ2-5	TRBV19
TGTGCCAGCAGCCCACTTAGCGGGGGGGCTGGGAATGAGCAGTTCTTC	CASSPLSGGAGNEQFF	once	TRBD2	TRBJ2-1	TRBV9
TGTGCCTGGAGTAGAAGAGGGGGACTAGCGGGCTTAGCGACCTACGAGCAGTACTTC	CAWSRRGGLAGLATYEQYF	-	TRBD2	TRBJ2-7	TRBV30
TGTGCCAGCAGCTTGTTGGGGGGAGGCAATCAGCCCCAGCATTTT	CASSLLGGGNQPQHF	few	-	TRBJ1-5	TRBV7-9
TGCGCCAGCAGCTTGAGGGTAAACACTGAAGCTTTCTTT	CASSLRVNTEAFF	few	-	TRBJ1-1	TRBV5-1
TGTGCTAGCAGCTTAGGGGAATCCTACGAGCAGTACTTC	CASSLGESYEQYF	-	-	TRBJ2-7	TRBV7-7
TGTGCCAGCAGCTTGGGACAGGAGATTTCTACGAAGCAGTACTTC	CASSLGQEISTKQYF	once	-	TRBJ2-7	TRBV5-4
TGTGCCAGCAGCTTGGGGCTGGGAAGCAATCAGCCCCAGCATTTT	CASSLGLGSNQPQHF	-	-	TRBJ1-5	TRBV5-6
TGTGCCAGCAGCGACAGGGGCTTTAGCACAGATACGCAGTATTTT	CASSDRGFSTDTQYF	-	TRBD1	TRBJ2-3	TRBV9
TGTGCCTGGAGTGTCAGGGGCGGGGAGACCCAGTACTTC	CAWSVRGGETQYF	-	-	TRBJ2-5	TRBV30
TGTGCCAGCAGCTACCGGACTAGAAAAAGTCGCTACGAGCAGTACTTC	CASSYRTRKSRYEQYF	once	TRBD2	TRBJ2-7	TRBV5-4
TGTGCCAGCAGCAACCTAGTTCTCAATGAGCAGTTCTTC	CASSNLVLNEQFF	-	-	TRBJ2-1	TRBV6-6
TGTGCCAGCAGTCCTCAAGGGAGCACGAAGAACACTGAAGCTTTCTTT	CASSPQGSTKNTEAFF	-	-	TRBJ1-1	TRBV27
TGCGCCAGCGGTACTAGCGGATCCTACAATGAGCAGTTCTTC	CASGTSGSYNEQFF	-	TRBD2	TRBJ2-1	TRBV5-1
TGTGCCAGCAGGAGGACTGTTACCGGGGAGCTGTTTTTT	CASRRTVTGELFF	-	-	TRBJ2-2	TRBV6-6
TGTGCCAGCAGTGAGGCTCTGCAGACCCAGTACTTC	CASSEALQTQYF	-	-	TRBJ2-5	TRBV25-1
TGTGCCAGCAGCTTAGCCAGTACTAGCGGCTCCTACGAGCAGTACTTC	CASSLASTSGSYEQYF	-	TRBD2	TRBJ2-7	TRBV7-2
TGTGCCAGCAGTGAGCGCAGGGGTGCAACTAATGAAAAACTGTTTTTT	CASSERRGATNEKLFF	-	-	TRBJ1-4	TRBV2
TGTGCCAGCAGCCAAGCCGGGGGACTAGCGGGAGGCAATGAGCAGTTCTTC	CASSQAGGLAGGNEQFF	-	TRBD2	TRBJ2-1	TRBV4-2
TGTGCCATAAAACAGGGCCCGGACACTGAAGCTTTCTTT	CAIKQGPDTEAFF	-	-	TRBJ1-1	TRBV10-3
TGTGCCAGCAGTTACTCGTCGTCAGAATCCTACGAGCAGTACTTC	CASSYSSSESYEQYF	-	-	TRBJ2-7	TRBV6-5
TGTGCCACCAGCCGGGACGTAAACTATGGCTACACCTTC	CATSRDVNYGYTF	-	-	TRBJ1-2	TRBV27
TGTGCCAGCAACCGGGACAGGGCTGGGGCCAACGTCCTGACTTTC	CASNRDRAGANVLTF	-	TRBD1	TRBJ2-6	TRBV2
TGTGCCAGCAGCCCTTTACAGGGGGCGGATTCACCCCTCCACTTT	CASSPLQGADSPLHF	-	TRBD1	TRBJ1-6	TRBV6-5
TGCGCCAGCAGTGAGACAGGGGGCAACAATCAGCCCCAGCATTTT	CASSETGGNNQPQHF	-	TRBD1	TRBJ1-5	TRBV10-1
TGTGCCAGCAGTAACATACAGGGGTTGGCGCAGTATTTT	CASSNIQGLAQYF	-	TRBD1	TRBJ2-3	TRBV28
TGTGCCTGGAACCCCCTAGTTGGGCCTTTTTGGGATGAGCAGTTCTTC	CAWNPLVGPFWDEQFF	-	-	TRBJ2-1	TRBV30
TGTGCCAGTAAGGGGCAGGGGTTCACTGAAGCTTTCTTT	CASKGQGFTEAFF	-	-	TRBJ1-1	TRBV6-5
TGTGCCAGCAGCTACACAGGGGGCGGTGGCTACACCTTC	CASSYTGGGGYTF	-	TRBD1	TRBJ1-2	TRBV14
TGTGCCAGCAGCCACATGTCATACGAGCAGTACTTC	CASSHMSYEQYF	-	-	TRBJ2-7	TRBV6-6
TGTGCCAGCAGCTTAGGTTGGATTCCGGGATCAGATACGCAGTATTTT	CASSLGWIPGSDTQYF	few	-	TRBJ2-3	TRBV7-9
TGCGCCAGCAGCCCCTTCGGAGAACAAGAGACCCAGTACTTC	CASSPFGEQETQYF	-	-	TRBJ2-5	TRBV5-1
TGTGCCAGCTCACCGACGGGACAGGCAGCTAATTATGGCTACACCTTC	CASSPTGQAANYGYTF	-	TRBD1	TRBJ1-2	TRBV18
TGTGCCACCGATCGTGGGCCCACCGGGGAGCTGTTTTTT	CATDRGPTGELFF	-	-	TRBJ2-2	TRBV6-1
TGTGCCGGACTGGGGACAGCTAACTATGGCTACACCTTC	CAGLGTANYGYTF	-	TRBD1	TRBJ1-2	TRBV6-5
TGTGCCACCAGCGGGACCCAAGGATCCGGATACTATGGCTACACCTTC	CATSGTQGSGYYGYTF	-	-	TRBJ1-2	TRBV15
TGTGCCAGCAGTCCTCCAGGGGGCGCAGGGCGGCTGTTTTTT	CASSPPGGAGRLFF	-	TRBD1	TRBJ2-2	TRBV28
TGTGCCAGCAGCTCAGGGACAGACACTGAAGCTTTCTTT	CASSSGTDTEAFF	few	TRBD1	TRBJ1-1	TRBV7-2
TGTGCCAGTAGTGACAGGTCGCCTTATAGCAATCAGCCCCAGCATTTT	CASSDRSPYSNQPQHF	-	-	TRBJ1-5	TRBV19
TGCAGCGTTGAGGGCGGTCTCAACGGACAGACACAGTACTTC	CSVEGGLNGQTQYF	-	-	TRBJ2-5	TRBV29-1
TGTGCCAGCAGCCGGACCTCTATTAACACCGGGGAGCTGTTTTTT	CASSRTSINTGELFF	-	-	TRBJ2-2	TRBV6-5
TGCAGCGTTGACCCGACAGGAGGCACAGATACGCAGTATTTT	CSVDPTGGTDTQYF	-	-	TRBJ2-3	TRBV29-1
TGTGCCAGCAGTGAGAGTGTAGCGGGGTTTCAAGAGACCCAGTACTTC	CASSESVAGFQETQYF	-	TRBD2	TRBJ2-5	TRBV6-1
TGTGCCAGCAGTCTCACCGGGACAGGGAATGAAAAACTGTTTTTT	CASSLTGTGNEKLFF	-	TRBD1	TRBJ1-4	TRBV6-6